This T cell receptor (beta chain) was captured by sequencing in a study of monozygotic twins with inflammatory bowel disease. This CDR3 comprises 20 residues. Per germline, CDR1 KGHDR and CDR2 SFDVKD. Following a re-call of the 5' RACE reads, TCRdb has one entry per CDR3 protein and lacks DNA. Its table records 440,000 or so distinct CDR3 sequences. The rearrangement links TRBV24-1 to TRBJ2-3; TCRdb's D call of TRBD1 is untestable without DNA. Sequencing was done on a sample of blood. This TCR came from a human donor with ulcerative colitis or Crohn's disease, or a healthy co-twin of an affected twin (not recorded which). The CDR3 sequence: CATSDNLRPGTGGNTDTQYF.